This T cell receptor (beta chain) was observed in a study of lung T cells in sarcoidosis with Löfgren's syndrome. Study-level information: Analyses focused on Löfgren's syndrome patients.

This clonotype is medium-sized by share. TCRdb reprocessed the reads via MiXCR and lists one record per CDR3 protein. This sample carries some 2,000 distinct CDR3 sequences, 25% to 30% of them seen once, and the ten largest clones take 9% to 10%. This TCR derives from a human donor with sarcoidosis (Löfgren's syndrome or another form), or a control subject (not recorded which). What was sequenced was CD4+ T cells from bronchoalveolar lavage.

The CDR3 reads CASSPAGTTYNEQFF. CDR3 sequence (DNA): TGTGCCAGCAGTCCTGCCGGGACGACCTACAATGAGCAGTTCTTC. This rearrangement joins TRBV5-6 to TRBJ2-1; D might be TRBD1 or TRBD2, each matching 5 bases. The germline V and J ends were trimmed by 5 bases and 2 bases, with 14 bases remaining between them. The CDR3 extends over 15 amino acids. Germline lookup yields CDR1 SGHDT and CDR2 YYEEEE. The full variable domain, with the rest looked up from reference TRBV5-6 and TRBJ2-1, is DAGVTQSPTHLIKTRGQQVTLRCSPKSGHDTVSWYQQALGQGPQFIFQYYEEEERQRGNFPDRFSGHQFPNYSSELNVNALLLGDSALYLCASSPAGTTYNEQFFGPGTRLTVL.